The 8 T cell receptor beta chains below were found in one sample sequenced in a study of blood T cell repertoires in COVID-19. Produced via immunoSEQ multiplex PCR; TCRdb's table is partial and in-frame only. The sample contains 70,000 to 85,000 clones, 70% to 90% of which appear only once. The source material was peripheral blood. These receptor sequences come from a woman of 80 years or more in a cohort sampled during active or convalescent COVID-19.

The rearrangement uses TRBV5-4 and TRBJ1-6, with a tentative D call TRBD1 (5 bases). The germline V gene encodes CDR1 SGHNT and CDR2 YYREEE (reference sequence). The CDR3 runs to 13 residues. V gave up 1 base and J gave up 9 bases, with 8 bases separating them. The CDR3: CASSLFGGSPLHF. The CDR3 DNA reads TGTGCCAGCAGCTTGTTCGGGGGTTCACCCCTCCACTTT.

The chain uses TRBV18 and TRBJ1-1; 7 bases align to TRBD1. Germline V gives CDR1 KGHSH, CDR2 LQKENI. The CDR3 covers 17 residues. With V trimmed by 0 bases and J by 0 bases, 7 bases remained unmatched. The chain's CDR3 is CASSPPGRGIMNTEAFF. Here the CDR3 DNA reads TGTGCCAGCTCACCACCGGGCAGGGGGATTATGAACACTGAAGCTTTCTTT.

The V and J genes are TRBV3-1 (or the pseudogene TRBV3-2) and TRBJ1-2, with D unresolved. V lost 4 bases and J 4 bases, leaving 13 bases between the germline ends. Germline CDR1 LGHDT, CDR2 YNNKEL (reference sequence). This CDR3 contains 14 residues. Here the CDR3 reads CASSLNESPYGYTF. CDR3 bases: TGTGCCAGCAGCCTAAACGAGAGCCCCTATGGCTACACCTTC.

The chain recombines TRBV7-9 with TRBJ1-5; a possible D gene is TRBD1 (6 bases). CDR3 size: 15 residues. The V and J ends lost 1 base and 7 bases respectively, with 14 bases between them. CDR1 SEHNR and CDR2 FQNEAQ come from the germline V gene (reference sequence). The CDR3 sequence is CASSLGRGAGQPQHF. The CDR3 region has the DNA TGTGCCAGCAGCTTAGGGCGGGGGGCAGGCCAGCCCCAGCATTTT.

This clone has just one count. The chain recombines TRBV2 with TRBJ2-7; 7 nucleotides agree with TRBD1. The V gene's germline CDR1 is SNHLY and CDR2 FYNNEI. V trimming: 10 bases; J trimming: 4 bases; junction bases outside the gene matches: 13. The CDR3 runs 14 residues. DNA of the CDR3: TGTGCCATAGGGACAGTCCCAAAAACATACGAGCAGTACGTC. Translation: CAIGTVPKTYEQYV.

The V call is TRBV15, the J call TRBJ2-7, with D perhaps TRBD1 (6 bases). CDR3 size: 13 residues. Germline V gene data show CDR1 as LNHNV and CDR2 as YYDKDF (reference sequence). V was cut by 0 bases and J by 10 bases, with 13 bases left in between. The CDR3 loop reads CATSRDPQGLQYF. The CDR3 DNA is TGTGCCACCAGCAGAGATCCACAGGGCCTTCAGTACTTC. Full variable domain (outside the CDR3, taken from reference TRBV15 and TRBJ2-7): DAMVIQNPRYQVTQFGKPVTLSCSQTLNHNVMYWYQQKSSQAPKLLFHYYDKDFNNEADTPDNFQSRRPNTSFCFLDIRSPGLGDTAMYLCATSRDPQGLQYFGPGTRLTVT.

V usage is TRBV4-1 and J usage is TRBJ1-6, with 7 nucleotides matching TRBD1. Trimming cost V 1 base and J 8 bases; bases outside gene matches: 11. The CDR3 is 17 residues long. The germline V gene has CDR1 MGHRA and CDR2 YSYEKL. The CDR3: CASSQGREQGSYSPLHF. The CDR3, as DNA: TGCGCCAGCAGCCAAGGACGGGAACAGGGGTCTTATTCACCCCTCCACTTT.

The chain combines TRBV5-1 with TRBJ1-2; D may be TRBD1 (5 bases). Germline CDR1 reads SGHRS; CDR2 reads YFSETQ. The CDR3 is 13 amino acids. The V end was cut by 0 bases, the J end by 8 bases, with 11 bases between. CDR3 sequence reads: CASSLEAGRGYTF. CDR3 nucleotide sequence: TGCGCCAGCAGCTTGGAGGCAGGGAGGGGCTACACCTTC.